The 17 T cell receptor beta chains below were found in one sample sequenced in a study of beta chain features in type 1 diabetes. The authors reverse transcribed all of the isolated RNA, so sequencing captured expressed TCRB transcripts. The protocol was immunoSEQ multiplex PCR, while the TCRdb copy is restricted to in-frame clones and leaves out a portion. The profile shows 400,000 to 600,000 clones, 25% to 35% of them singletons. Sequencing was done on a sample of naive CD4+ T cells from blood. All receptors come from a man aged 18 to 30 in good health.

About this clone: Other DNA sequences in the same sample also yield this CDR3. The V call is TRBV29-1, the J call TRBJ2-7, with no clear D. Looked up from germline, CDR1 is SQVTM and CDR2 is ANQGSEA. The V and J ends lost 4 bases and 3 bases respectively, with 7 bases between them. The CDR3 totals 11 residues. CDR3 DNA: TGCAGCGTTGGCCTCAGCTACGAGCAGTACTTC. Its translation is CSVGLSYEQYF.

CDR3 DNA sequence: TGTGCCTGGAGTGTACTGGCAGGTTCAAACGAGCAGTACTTC. Its protein product is CAWSVLAGSNEQYF. The chain recombines TRBV30 with TRBJ2-7; no clear D gene. The germline V gene has CDR1 GTSNPN and CDR2 SVGIG (reference sequence). There are 14 residues in the CDR3. V lost 0 bases and J lost 5, with 14 bases in between. Together with reference TRBV30 and TRBJ2-7, the CDR3 gives the full variable domain: SQTIHQWPATLVQPVGSPLSLECTVEGTSNPNLYWYRQAAGRGLQLLFYSVGIGQISSEVPQNLSASRPQDRQFILSSKKLLLSDSGFYLCAWSVLAGSNEQYFGPGTRLTVT.

This clone came up once. The chain employs TRBV15 and TRBJ1-1; possible D gene TRBD1, 6 bases. The CDR3 is 14 residues long. The V and J ends lost 5 bases and 4 bases respectively, with 14 bases between them. The germline gives CDR1 LNHNV, CDR2 YYDKDF (reference sequence). The CDR3 here is CATSAGGRVTEAFF. DNA for the CDR3: TGTGCCACCAGCGCCGGGGGCAGGGTCACTGAAGCTTTCTTT.

This clone has more than one count but fewer than ten. This chain connects TRBV5-1 to TRBJ2-3, with 9 bases lining up with TRBD1. The junction had 5 bases not matched to a gene; V was cut back by 3 bases and J by 6 bases. Germline V lookup: CDR1 SGHRS, CDR2 YFSETQ. The CDR3 runs to 14 residues. In DNA, the CDR3 is TGCGCCAGCAGCTCGGGACAGGGTCACGATACGCAGTATTTT. Protein: CASSSGQGHDTQYF.

The table lists this clone with a few counts. This chain uses TRBV19 with TRBJ2-5, with D possibly called TRBD1 or TRBD2 (5 bases each). Trimming shortened V by 5 bases and J by 2 bases, and 15 bases separated the two germline ends. This CDR3 contains 15 residues. The germline V gene has CDR1 LNHDA and CDR2 SQIVND (reference sequence). The CDR3 protein is CASSHLRDRQETQYF. CDR3 DNA: TGTGCCAGTAGTCACCTCAGGGACCGTCAAGAGACCCAGTACTTC. Full variable domain (rest looked up from reference TRBV19 and TRBJ2-5): DGGITQSPKYLFRKEGQNVTLSCEQNLNHDAMYWYRQDPGQGLRLIYYSQIVNDFQKGDIAEGYSVSREKKESFPLTVTSAQKNPTAFYLCASSHLRDRQETQYFGPGTRLLVL.

The chain recombines TRBV7-2 with TRBJ1-3; no firm D call. Trimming left V 8 bases short and J 10 bases short, with 12 bases between. The CDR3 loop spans 11 amino acids. Germline V gene lookup returns CDR1 SGHTA and CDR2 FQGNSA. CDR3 in DNA: TGTGCCAGCCAACAGATTGGGACCATATATTTT. It specifies CASQQIGTIYF.

CDR3 coding DNA: TGTGCCTGGAGTGTACTTAAACGACCGGGCGGGAACACTGAAGCTTTCTTT. Encoded protein: CAWSVLKRPGGNTEAFF. The V gene is TRBV30, the J gene TRBJ1-1; unclear D gene. Germline assignment: CDR1 GTSNPN and CDR2 SVGIG (reference sequence). The CDR3 runs 17 residues. Trimming took off 0 bases at V and 1 base at J, with 18 bases between the two ends.

This clone was seen a handful of times. The V and J genes are TRBV7-9 and TRBJ2-5; D gene ambiguous. With 6 bases removed from V and 6 bases from J, the gap between germline ends came to 8 bases. Germline assignment: CDR1 SEHNR and CDR2 FQNEAQ (reference sequence). This CDR3 region has 11 residues. CDR3 sequence: CASSSSQTQYF. In DNA, the CDR3 is TGTGCCAGCAGTTCGAGTCAGACCCAGTACTTC.

This chain's CDR3 is CAWSPYAGGYNEQFF. The CDR3 DNA reads as TGTGCCTGGAGTCCCTACGCGGGAGGGTACAATGAGCAGTTCTTC. The chain recombines TRBV30 with TRBJ2-1; TRBD2 aligns across 9 bases. This CDR3 has 15 residues. J lost 4 bases, V lost 2 bases, and 6 bases had no gene match. Germline assignment: CDR1 GTSNPN and CDR2 SVGIG (reference sequence).

In its sample, this clone was seen a few times. The V and J genes are TRBV6-1 and TRBJ2-5, with D perhaps matching TRBD2 (6 bases). Germline loops: CDR1 MNHNS, CDR2 SASEGT. There are 17 residues in the CDR3. Trimming took 1 base from V and 6 from J, leaving 21 bases between them. CDR3 amino acids: CASSEGLDSGVRKTQYF. The CDR3 DNA follows: TGTGCCAGCAGTGAAGGTCTCGACTCGGGAGTCAGGAAGACCCAGTACTTC.

In its sample, this clone was seen a few times. V gene TRBV9 combines with J gene TRBJ2-5, with a weak D call TRBD2 (6 bases). The V gene lost 2 bases and the J gene lost 5 bases, with 10 bases spanning the gap. CDR3 length equals 13 residues. Germline values: CDR1 SGDLS, CDR2 YYNGEE. CDR3 coding DNA: TGTGCCAGCAGCGTCGGAGGGCACGAGACCCAGTACTTC. It codes for CASSVGGHETQYF.

DNA of the CDR3: TGTGCCAGCAGTGACCCCTCGGGGGTCTACGAGCAGTACTTC. Translated: CASSDPSGVYEQYF. The chain links TRBV25-1 to TRBJ2-7, with D maybe TRBD2 (6 bases). Between the trimmed V and J ends, which lost 3 bases and 3 bases, there was a span of 12 bases. CDR1 and CDR2 from the germline V gene are MGHDK and SYGVNS. This CDR3 is built from 14 residues.

The chain recombines TRBV9 with TRBJ2-5; a weak D match, TRBD2 (5 bases). CDR3 length: 16 amino acids. With 3 bases removed from V and 0 bases from J, the gap between germline ends came to 15 bases. Germline CDR1 reads SGDLS; CDR2 reads YYNGEE. The CDR3 nucleotides read TGTGCCAGCAGCGGAACGAGAGGCGGGTACCAAGAGACCCAGTACTTC. This encodes CASSGTRGGYQETQYF.

The rearrangement links TRBV28 to TRBJ2-7; possible D gene TRBD2, 6 bases. The V and J ends lost 6 bases and 0 bases respectively, with 15 bases between them. Germline V gene sequence: CDR1 MDHEN, CDR2 SYDVKM. There are 15 residues in the CDR3. CDR3 sequence reads: CASSPPGVASYEQYF. DNA of the CDR3: TGTGCCAGCAGCCCCCCGGGGGTCGCCTCCTACGAGCAGTACTTC. Together with reference TRBV28 and TRBJ2-7, the CDR3 gives the full variable domain: DVKVTQSSRYLVKRTGEKVFLECVQDMDHENMFWYRQDPGLGLRLIYFSYDVKMKEKGDIPEGYSVSREKKERFSLILESASTNQTSMYLCASSPPGVASYEQYFGPGTRLTVT.

The chain combines TRBV30 with TRBJ2-4; 7 nucleotides match TRBD1. The CDR3 consists of 14 residues. Germline trimming cut 3 bases from V and 7 bases from J; bases unmatched to any gene: 9. Per germline, CDR1 GTSNPN and CDR2 SVGIG (reference sequence). CDR3 DNA: TGTGCCTGGAGGAGGGACAGCTTGGGGAACATTCAGTACTTC. This encodes CAWRRDSLGNIQYF.

Only a few counts were recorded for this clone. The CDR3 reads CAWDRGDEQFF. The CDR3 DNA reads as TGTGCCTGGGACAGGGGGGATGAGCAGTTCTTC. V and J are TRBV30 and TRBJ2-1; 9 bases map to TRBD1. This CDR3 has 11 residues. The J segment lost 8 bases and the V segment lost 5 bases, leaving 1 base of the junction unmatched. Looked up from germline, CDR1 is GTSNPN and CDR2 is SVGIG (reference sequence).

This chain links TRBV30 with TRBJ1-2; D possibly corresponds to TRBD1 (5 bases). Germline V gives CDR1 GTSNPN, CDR2 SVGIG (reference sequence). The V end lost 0 bases, the J end lost 7 bases, and 12 bases lay between the germline ends. This CDR3 region has 13 residues. The CDR3 region is CAWSVQSGLGYTF. Here the CDR3 DNA reads TGTGCCTGGAGTGTACAATCGGGGCTTGGCTACACCTTC. Full variable domain (remainder filled in from reference TRBV30 and TRBJ1-2): SQTIHQWPATLVQPVGSPLSLECTVEGTSNPNLYWYRQAAGRGLQLLFYSVGIGQISSEVPQNLSASRPQDRQFILSSKKLLLSDSGFYLCAWSVQSGLGYTFGSGTRLTVV.